One sample yielded the 21 T cell receptor beta chains listed below, sequenced in a study of identical twins. One entry per CDR3 protein, called by TCRdb with MiXCR from the 5' RACE reads. The data show 500,000 or so distinct CDR3 sequences, about 20% seen once. This sample was shared with a second study, whose subject was T cells expressing NK-cell markers.

Sample: CD4+ T cells sorted from blood. The source of these receptors is a woman aged 18-30 years in good health.

The chain is built from TRBV20-1 and TRBJ2-1; weak D call: TRBD2 (5 bases). With 7 bases removed from V and 7 bases from J, the gap between germline ends came to 20 bases. Germline V gene lookup returns CDR1 DFQATT and CDR2 SNEGSKA (reference sequence). The CDR3 runs to 14 residues. The CDR3 nucleotides read TGCAGTGTTACTATTCGGGAAAGGAGGAATGAGCAGTTCTTC. Its translation: CSVTIRERRNEQFF.

The V and J genes are TRBV4-3 and TRBJ1-5; 8 bases map to TRBD1. Germline loops: CDR1 LGHNA, CDR2 YSLEER. The CDR3 consists of 15 residues. V was clipped by 4 bases and J by 3 bases; unmatched bases: 5. CDR3 sequence reads: CASSPTGENNQPQHF. The CDR3 DNA is TGCGCCAGCAGCCCGACAGGGGAAAACAATCAGCCCCAGCATTTT.

This clonotype was detected a few times. The chain joins TRBV6-5 to TRBJ2-1; TRBD2 is a possible D gene (5 bases). The CDR3 sequence is 14 residues long. V lost 0 bases and J lost 9, with 12 bases in between. The germline V gene encodes CDR1 MNHEY and CDR2 SVGAGI. The CDR3 DNA is TGTGCCAGCAGTTACTCTCCGGGATCGGGTGAGCAGTTCTTC. Encoded protein: CASSYSPGSGEQFF.

In regard to this clonotype: An end of the junction does not agree with germline; a read error may underlie this. This chain links TRBV7-2 with TRBJ2-1; no clear D. CDR1 is SGHTA and CDR2 is FQGNSA in the germline V gene. The CDR3 runs 15 residues. The CDR3 DNA follows: TGTGCCAGCAGCTCCAAACGGCTGACAAACAATGAGCACTTCTTC. Translation: CASSSKRLTNNEHFF.

This clonotype was counted a few times. V and J are TRBV4-1 and TRBJ2-1; weak D call: TRBD2 (6 bases). Trimming shortened V by 4 bases and J by 6 bases, and 13 bases separated the two germline ends. Germline lookup yields CDR1 MGHRA and CDR2 YSYEKL. The CDR3 contains 14 residues. The CDR3 nucleotides are TGCGCCAGCAGCCGTCCTCTAGCGTCCAATGAGCAGTTCTTC. Amino acids: CASSRPLASNEQFF.

This clonotype was found a few times. The chain couples TRBV12-3 or TRBV12-4 to TRBJ2-2, with D perhaps TRBD2 (6 bases). The CDR3 consists of 14 residues. V lost 6 bases and J 7 bases, leaving 15 bases between the germline ends. The CDR3, as DNA: TGTGCCAGCAGGCTCCTTCGGGGGAGCGGGGAGCTGTTTTTT. Translated, it gives CASRLLRGSGELFF.

The chain combines TRBV7-9 with TRBJ2-3; 9 nucleotides align to TRBD2. The V segment lost 11 bases and the J segment 2 bases; nucleotides outside the gene matches: 14. Germline CDR1 reads SEHNR; CDR2 reads FQNEAQ (reference sequence). The CDR3 is 16 amino acids. The CDR3 here is CAGAPQGGGATDTQYF. The CDR3 DNA follows: TGTGCCGGCGCTCCCCAGGGCGGGGGGGCCACAGATACGCAGTATTTT.

This clonotype was picked up a small number of times. The V and J genes are TRBV12-3 or TRBV12-4 and TRBJ1-1, with TRBD1 identical over 7 bases. V dropped 7 bases and J dropped 5; count of bases not matched to a gene: 7. The CDR3 consists of 13 residues. The CDR3 here is CASNTQGLTEAFF. For the CDR3, the DNA is TGTGCCAGCAATACACAGGGGCTTACTGAAGCTTTCTTT.

This clonotype was counted at least ten times. The V and J genes are TRBV4-3 and TRBJ2-7; no reliable D call. CDR3 length equals 16 residues. From germline, CDR1 is LGHNA and CDR2 YSLEER. Trimming shortened V by 0 bases and J by 2 bases, and 14 bases separated the two germline ends. CDR3 sequence: CASSQDIGPTPYEQYF. DNA of the CDR3: TGCGCCAGCAGCCAAGATATTGGTCCGACTCCCTACGAGCAGTACTTC.

This clonotype was recorded a few times. V gene TRBV5-1 combines with J gene TRBJ2-2; 9 nucleotides align to TRBD1. Germline CDR1 SGHRS, CDR2 YFSETQ. V was clipped by 4 bases and J by 7 bases; unmatched bases: 5. The CDR3 consists of 14 residues. CDR3 DNA: TGCGCCAGCAGCATGGACAGGGGAATCGGGGAGCTGTTTTTT. Translation gives CASSMDRGIGELFF.

This clonotype came up a few times. V usage is TRBV25-1 and J usage is TRBJ2-1; TRBD2 matches at 12 bases. Germline V gene data show CDR1 as MGHDK and CDR2 as SYGVNS. After removal of 1 base from V and 4 bases from J, the junction contained 5 bases not matched to a gene. The CDR3 covers 17 residues. CDR3 nucleotides: TGTGCCAGCAGTGAATCAAGAGGACTAGCGGGGTACAATGAGCAGTTCTTC. Amino acids: CASSESRGLAGYNEQFF.

This clonotype was recorded a few times. The chain recombines TRBV5-1 with TRBJ2-2, with 7 bases aligning to TRBD1. CDR1 is SGHRS, CDR2 YFSETQ, per germline. Unmatched junction bases numbered 4, after V lost 1 base and J lost 1 base. The CDR3 is 16 amino acids. The CDR3 protein is CASSLLRGRNTGELFF. DNA of the CDR3: TGCGCCAGCAGCTTGTTGAGGGGGCGGAACACCGGGGAGCTGTTTTTT. Based on the CDR3 plus reference TRBV5-1 and TRBJ2-2, the full variable domain is KAGVTQTPRYLIKTRGQQVTLSCSPISGHRSVSWYQQTPGQGLQFLFEYFSETQRNKGNFPGRFSGRQFSNSRSEMNVSTLELGDSALYLCASSLLRGRNTGELFFGEGSRLTVL.

This clonotype was seen only a few times. V is TRBV5-5 and J is TRBJ1-2, with D uncertain. The CDR3 is 16 amino acids. Trimming pared 2 bases from V and 0 bases from J, leaving 14 bases between. Germline CDR1 SGHKS, CDR2 YYEKEE (reference sequence). CDR3 DNA: TGTGCCAGCAGCTTACTTCCAGAGCATCCTAACTATGGCTACACCTTC. This sequence encodes CASSLLPEHPNYGYTF.

The CDR3 nucleotides are TGCGCCAGCCGCCACGGGACTAGCGGGGGCACAGATACGCAGTATTTT. Protein sequence: CASRHGTSGGTDTQYF. V gene TRBV5-1 combines with J gene TRBJ2-3; 13 bases are a match to TRBD2. CDR3 length: 16 residues. Losses at the gene ends were 7 bases for V and 1 base for J; bases not matched to a gene: 6. In germline, CDR1 is SGHRS, CDR2 YFSETQ. The full variable domain, with the rest looked up from reference TRBV5-1 and TRBJ2-3, is KAGVTQTPRYLIKTRGQQVTLSCSPISGHRSVSWYQQTPGQGLQFLFEYFSETQRNKGNFPGRFSGRQFSNSRSEMNVSTLELGDSALYLCASRHGTSGGTDTQYFGPGTRLTVL.

The CDR3 sequence: CASSRTSGLSYEQYF. CDR3 sequence (DNA): TGTGCCAGCAGCCGAACTAGCGGGCTCTCCTACGAGCAGTACTTC. The chain joins TRBV3-1 to TRBJ2-7; 9 bases match TRBD2. The CDR3 covers 15 residues. Germline V CDR1 and CDR2: LGHDT, YNNKEL (reference sequence). Trimming took 4 bases from V and 0 from J; bases not matched to a gene: 4.

The chain couples TRBV7-3 to TRBJ2-5, with a weak D call TRBD1 (6 bases). CDR1 is SGHTA and CDR2 is FQGTGA in the germline V gene. The CDR3 is 12 residues long. Trimming took off 5 bases at V and 5 bases at J, with 9 bases between the two ends. The chain's CDR3 is CASSQQGETQYF. DNA of the CDR3: TGTGCCAGCAGCCAGCAGGGGGAGACCCAGTACTTC.

V is TRBV20-1 and J is TRBJ2-2; D is unclear. The CDR3 runs 14 residues. Germline values: CDR1 DFQATT, CDR2 SNEGSKA (reference sequence). The V and J ends lost 3 bases and 1 base respectively, with 9 bases between them. Written as DNA, the CDR3 is TGCAGTGCTAGGTGGCCGTGGAACACCGGGGAGCTGTTTTTT. Translated: CSARWPWNTGELFF.

This clonotype has a handful of counts. The chain recombines TRBV6-5 with TRBJ1-4; maybe TRBD1 (5 bases). V was shortened by 6 bases and J by 7 bases, with 18 bases between the two germline ends. CDR3 size: 15 residues. Germline V gene lookup returns CDR1 MNHEY and CDR2 SVGAGI. CDR3 sequence (DNA): TGTGCCAGCAGGTCTCGGGGGGAAAGAAGTGAAAAACTGTTTTTT. This gives the protein CASRSRGERSEKLFF.

This chain connects TRBV7-2 to TRBJ2-5, with TRBD1 as a possible D gene (5 bases). Germline V gene sequence: CDR1 SGHTA, CDR2 FQGNSA. V shed 2 bases and J shed 4 bases, with 11 bases lying between them. CDR3 length equals 14 residues. CDR3 sequence: CASSLMATAETQYF. The CDR3 nucleotides are TGTGCCAGCAGCTTAATGGCGACAGCAGAGACCCAGTACTTC.

The sample holds one count of this clonotype. This sequence joins TRBV11-2 and TRBJ2-7, with 7 bases fitting TRBD1. This CDR3 has 15 amino acids. Per germline, CDR1 SGHAT and CDR2 FQNNGV. The ends lost 5 bases at V and 2 bases at J; junction bases unmatched: 9. The CDR3 DNA follows: TGTGCCAGCAGCCCCCGCCGGGACAGTACCTACGAGCAGTACTTC. Its protein is CASSPRRDSTYEQYF.

This clonotype showed up just a few times. The chain carries TRBV2 and TRBJ2-3; D is perhaps TRBD2 (5 bases). Germline loops: CDR1 SNHLY, CDR2 FYNNEI. The CDR3 contains 14 residues. The V and J ends lost 8 bases and 10 bases respectively, with 22 bases between them. CDR3 coding DNA: TGTGCCAGCCTGGAGGACTCTCCCAATGGGGCGCAGTATTTT. Protein product: CASLEDSPNGAQYF.